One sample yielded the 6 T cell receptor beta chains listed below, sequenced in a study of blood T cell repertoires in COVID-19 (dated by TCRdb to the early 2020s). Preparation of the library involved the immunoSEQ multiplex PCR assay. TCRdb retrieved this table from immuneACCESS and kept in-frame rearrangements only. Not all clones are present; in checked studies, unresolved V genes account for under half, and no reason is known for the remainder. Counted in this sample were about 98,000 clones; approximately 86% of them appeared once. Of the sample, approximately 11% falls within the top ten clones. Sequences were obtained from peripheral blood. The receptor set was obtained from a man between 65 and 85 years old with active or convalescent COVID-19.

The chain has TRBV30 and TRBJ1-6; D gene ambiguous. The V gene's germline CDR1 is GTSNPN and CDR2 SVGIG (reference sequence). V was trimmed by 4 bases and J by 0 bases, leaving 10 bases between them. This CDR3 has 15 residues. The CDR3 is CAWTIEGSYNSPLHF. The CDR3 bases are TGTGCCTGGACAATCGAGGGCTCCTATAATTCACCCCTCCACTTT.

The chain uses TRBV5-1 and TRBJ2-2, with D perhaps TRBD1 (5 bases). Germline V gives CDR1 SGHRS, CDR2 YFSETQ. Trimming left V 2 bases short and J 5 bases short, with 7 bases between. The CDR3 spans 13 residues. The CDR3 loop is CASSLQETGELFF. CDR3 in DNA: TGCGCCAGCAGCTTACAGGAAACCGGGGAGCTGTTTTTT.

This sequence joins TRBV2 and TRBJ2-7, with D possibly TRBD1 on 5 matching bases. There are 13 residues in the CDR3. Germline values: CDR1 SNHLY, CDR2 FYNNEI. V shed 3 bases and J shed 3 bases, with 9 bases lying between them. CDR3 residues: CASSEAGHYEQYF. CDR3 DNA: TGTGCCAGCAGTGAGGCAGGGCACTACGAGCAGTACTTC. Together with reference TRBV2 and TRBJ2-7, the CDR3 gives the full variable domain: EPEVTQTPSHQVTQMGQEVILRCVPISNHLYFYWYRQILGQKVEFLVSFYNNEISEKSEIFDDQFSVERPDGSNFTLKIRSTKLEDSAMYFCASSEAGHYEQYFGPGTRLTVT.

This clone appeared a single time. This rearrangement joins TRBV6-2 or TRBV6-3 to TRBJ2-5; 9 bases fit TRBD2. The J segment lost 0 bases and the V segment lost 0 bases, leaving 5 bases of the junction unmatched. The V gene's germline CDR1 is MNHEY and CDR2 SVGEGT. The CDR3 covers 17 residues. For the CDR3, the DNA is TGTGCCAGCAGTTACTCGGTTCTAGCGGGGTACCAAGAGACCCAGTACTTC. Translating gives CASSYSVLAGYQETQYF.

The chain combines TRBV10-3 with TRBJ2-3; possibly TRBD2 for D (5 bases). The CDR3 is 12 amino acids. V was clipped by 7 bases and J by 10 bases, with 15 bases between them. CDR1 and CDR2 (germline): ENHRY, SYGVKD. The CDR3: CAITGVGEAQYF. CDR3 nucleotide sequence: TGTGCCATCACCGGGGTAGGAGAGGCGCAGTATTTT.

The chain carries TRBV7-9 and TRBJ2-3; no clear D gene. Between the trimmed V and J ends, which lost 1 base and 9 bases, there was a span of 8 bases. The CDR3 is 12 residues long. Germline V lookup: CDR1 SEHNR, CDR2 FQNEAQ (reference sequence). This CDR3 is CASSLGLNTQYF. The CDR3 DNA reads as TGTGCCAGCAGCTTAGGTCTAAACACGCAGTATTTT.